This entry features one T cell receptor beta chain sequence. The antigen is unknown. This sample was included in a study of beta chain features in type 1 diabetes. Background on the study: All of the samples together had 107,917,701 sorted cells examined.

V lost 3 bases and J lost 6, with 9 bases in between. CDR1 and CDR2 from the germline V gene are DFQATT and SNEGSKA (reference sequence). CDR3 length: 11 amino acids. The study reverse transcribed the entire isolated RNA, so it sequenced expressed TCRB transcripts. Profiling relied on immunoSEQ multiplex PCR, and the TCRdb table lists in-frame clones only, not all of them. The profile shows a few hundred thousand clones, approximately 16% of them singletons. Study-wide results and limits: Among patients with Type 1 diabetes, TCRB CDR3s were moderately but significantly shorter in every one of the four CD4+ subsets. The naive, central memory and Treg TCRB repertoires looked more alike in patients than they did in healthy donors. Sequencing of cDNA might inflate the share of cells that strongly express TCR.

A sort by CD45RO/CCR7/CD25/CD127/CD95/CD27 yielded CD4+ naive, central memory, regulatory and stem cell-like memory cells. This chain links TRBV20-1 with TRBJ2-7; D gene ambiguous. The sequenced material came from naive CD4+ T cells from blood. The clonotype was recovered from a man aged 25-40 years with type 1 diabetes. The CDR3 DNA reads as TGCAGTGCTAGCCGCGCCTCCGAGCAGTACTTC. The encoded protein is CSASRASEQYF.